This T cell receptor (beta chain) was retrieved from a study of cytomegalovirus exposure and HLA in healthy donors. Whole-study findings and limits: A highly shared variant cluster was judged a likely technical artifact. In vitro work confirmed that a few CMV-associated chains recognize CMV antigens. A prior analysis recorded that most TCR beta V segments were productive about 87% or about 30% of the time.

As concerns this clone: The antigen is not known.

Primers for the PCR totalled 60 Vbeta and 13 Jbeta. Repertoires were generated with immunoSEQ multiplex PCR, while TCRdb's copy carries only in-frame clones and drops some. The table shows around 200,000 clones, with roughly 85% occurring only once. This TCR was recovered from a woman in her 30s in good health and CMV-seropositive. Sequencing was performed on PBMCs.

The CDR3 nucleotides are TGTGCCAGCAGTGAAGCGGCTAACCCTAGGGGACAGGAGACCCAGTACTTC. Translation gives CASSEAANPRGQETQYF. The chain employs TRBV6-1 and TRBJ2-5; 7 nucleotides line up with TRBD1. The CDR3 has 17 amino acids. From germline, CDR1 is MNHNS and CDR2 SASEGT. V shed 0 bases and J 5 bases; nucleotides not matched to a gene: 12.